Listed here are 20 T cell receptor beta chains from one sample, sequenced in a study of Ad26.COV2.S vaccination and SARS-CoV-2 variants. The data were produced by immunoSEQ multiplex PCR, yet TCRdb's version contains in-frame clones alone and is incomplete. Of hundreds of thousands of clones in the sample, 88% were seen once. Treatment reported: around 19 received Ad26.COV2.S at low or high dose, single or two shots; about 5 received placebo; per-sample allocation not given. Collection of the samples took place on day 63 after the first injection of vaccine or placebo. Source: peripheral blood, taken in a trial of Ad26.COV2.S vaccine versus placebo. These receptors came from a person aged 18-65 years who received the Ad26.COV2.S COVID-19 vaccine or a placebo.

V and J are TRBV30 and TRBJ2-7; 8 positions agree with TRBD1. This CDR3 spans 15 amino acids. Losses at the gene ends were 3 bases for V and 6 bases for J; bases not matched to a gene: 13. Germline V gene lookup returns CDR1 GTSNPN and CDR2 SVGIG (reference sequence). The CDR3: CAWRSLRQGAREQYF. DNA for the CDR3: TGTGCCTGGAGGTCCCTCCGCCAGGGGGCCCGCGAGCAGTACTTC.

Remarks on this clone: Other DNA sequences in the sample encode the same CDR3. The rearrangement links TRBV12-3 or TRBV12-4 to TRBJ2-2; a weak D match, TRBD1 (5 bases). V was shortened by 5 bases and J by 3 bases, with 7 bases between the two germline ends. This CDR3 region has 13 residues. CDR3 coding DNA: TGTGCCAGCAGTCTCAGGGACACCGGGGAGCTGTTTTTT. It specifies CASSLRDTGELFF.

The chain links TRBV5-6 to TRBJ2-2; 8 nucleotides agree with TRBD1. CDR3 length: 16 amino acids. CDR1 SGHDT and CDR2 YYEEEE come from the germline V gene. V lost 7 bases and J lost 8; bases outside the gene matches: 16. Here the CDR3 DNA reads TGTGCCAGCCCATCGAAGATTCAGGGGGCGCGTGGGGAGCTGTTTTTT. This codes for CASPSKIQGARGELFF.

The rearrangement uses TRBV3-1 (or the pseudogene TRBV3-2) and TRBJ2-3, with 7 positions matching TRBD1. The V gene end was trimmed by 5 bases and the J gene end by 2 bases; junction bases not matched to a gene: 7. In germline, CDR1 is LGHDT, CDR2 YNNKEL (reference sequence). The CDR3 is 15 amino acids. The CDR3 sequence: CASSFRDSTTDTQYF. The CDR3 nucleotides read TGTGCCAGCAGCTTCCGGGACAGCACCACAGATACGCAGTATTTT.

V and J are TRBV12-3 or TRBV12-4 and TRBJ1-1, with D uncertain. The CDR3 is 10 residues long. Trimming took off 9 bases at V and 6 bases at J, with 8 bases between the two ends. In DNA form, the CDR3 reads TGTGCCAGTAAAGGCGCTGAAGCTTTCTTT. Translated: CASKGAEAFF.

This chain's CDR3 is CASSHGTGFDEQYF. Written as DNA, the CDR3 is TGCGCCAGCAGCCATGGGACAGGGTTCGACGAGCAGTACTTC. V is TRBV4-1 and J is TRBJ2-7; the match to TRBD1 covers 9 bases. With V trimmed by 3 bases and J by 5 bases, 5 bases remained unmatched. The germline gives CDR1 MGHRA, CDR2 YSYEKL. There are 14 residues in the CDR3.

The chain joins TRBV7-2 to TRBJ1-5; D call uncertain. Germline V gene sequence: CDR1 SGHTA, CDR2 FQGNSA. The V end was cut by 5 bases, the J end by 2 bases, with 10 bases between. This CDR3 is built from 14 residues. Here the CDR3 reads CASSPNLGNQPQHF. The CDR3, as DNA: TGTGCCAGCAGCCCGAACTTAGGCAATCAGCCCCAGCATTTT.

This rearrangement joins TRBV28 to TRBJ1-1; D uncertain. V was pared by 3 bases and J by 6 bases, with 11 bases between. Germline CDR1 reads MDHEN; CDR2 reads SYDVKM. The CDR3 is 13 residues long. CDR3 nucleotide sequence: TGTGCCAGCAGTTTCACGGGTCGGGCTGAAGCTTTCTTT. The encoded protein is CASSFTGRAEAFF.

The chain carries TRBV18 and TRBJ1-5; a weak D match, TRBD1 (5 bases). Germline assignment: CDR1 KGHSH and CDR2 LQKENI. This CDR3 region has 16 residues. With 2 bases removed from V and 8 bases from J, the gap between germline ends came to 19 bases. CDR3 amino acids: CASSPGAERFYEPQHF. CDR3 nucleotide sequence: TGTGCCAGCTCACCAGGGGCTGAACGATTTTACGAGCCCCAGCATTTT.

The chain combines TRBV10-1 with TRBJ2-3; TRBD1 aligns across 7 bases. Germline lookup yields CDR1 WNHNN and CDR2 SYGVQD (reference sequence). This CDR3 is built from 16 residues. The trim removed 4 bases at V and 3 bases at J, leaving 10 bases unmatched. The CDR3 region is CASSGKWTGLTDTQYF. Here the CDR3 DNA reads TGCGCCAGCAGTGGAAAGTGGACAGGATTAACAGATACGCAGTATTTT.

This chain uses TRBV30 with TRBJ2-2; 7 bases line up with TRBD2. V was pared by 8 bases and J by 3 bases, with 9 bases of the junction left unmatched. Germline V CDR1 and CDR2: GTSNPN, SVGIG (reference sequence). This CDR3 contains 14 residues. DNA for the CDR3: TGTGCCCTAAGGGAGGGAAGGGACACCGGGGAGCTGTTTTTT. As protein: CALREGRDTGELFF. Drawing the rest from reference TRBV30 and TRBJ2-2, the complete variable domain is SQTIHQWPATLVQPVGSPLSLECTVEGTSNPNLYWYRQAAGRGLQLLFYSVGIGQISSEVPQNLSASRPQDRQFILSSKKLLLSDSGFYLCALREGRDTGELFFGEGSRLTVL.

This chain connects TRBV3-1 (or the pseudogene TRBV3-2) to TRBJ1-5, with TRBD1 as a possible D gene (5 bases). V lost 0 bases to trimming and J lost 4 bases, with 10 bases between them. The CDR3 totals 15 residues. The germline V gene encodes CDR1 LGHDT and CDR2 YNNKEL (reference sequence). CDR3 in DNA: TGTGCCAGCAGCCAAGATATTACAGGTAATCAGCCCCAGCATTTT. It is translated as CASSQDITGNQPQHF.

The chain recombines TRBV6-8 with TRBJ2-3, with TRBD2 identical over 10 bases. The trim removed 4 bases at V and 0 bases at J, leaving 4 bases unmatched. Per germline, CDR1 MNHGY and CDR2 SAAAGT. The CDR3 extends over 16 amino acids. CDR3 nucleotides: TGTGCCAGCAGTTGGACTAGCGGAATTAGCACAGATACGCAGTATTTT. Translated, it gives CASSWTSGISTDTQYF.

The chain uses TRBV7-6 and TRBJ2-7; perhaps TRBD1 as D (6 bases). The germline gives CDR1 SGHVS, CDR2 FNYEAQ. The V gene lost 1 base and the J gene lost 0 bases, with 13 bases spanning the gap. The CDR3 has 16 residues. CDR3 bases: TGTGCCAGCAGCTTAGGAATAGGACAGAGCTCCTACGAGCAGTACTTC. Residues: CASSLGIGQSSYEQYF.

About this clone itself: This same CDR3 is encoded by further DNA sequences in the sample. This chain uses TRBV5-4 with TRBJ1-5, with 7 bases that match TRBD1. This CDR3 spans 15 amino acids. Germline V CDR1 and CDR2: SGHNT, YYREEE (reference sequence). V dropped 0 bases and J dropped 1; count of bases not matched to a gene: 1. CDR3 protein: CASSLGQGSNQPQHF. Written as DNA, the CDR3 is TGTGCCAGCAGCTTGGGACAGGGAAGCAATCAGCCCCAGCATTTT. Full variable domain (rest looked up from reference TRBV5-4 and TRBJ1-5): ETGVTQSPTHLIKTRGQQVTLRCSSQSGHNTVSWYQQALGQGPQFIFQYYREEENGRGNFPPRFSGLQFPNYSSELNVNALELDDSALYLCASSLGQGSNQPQHFGDGTRLSIL.

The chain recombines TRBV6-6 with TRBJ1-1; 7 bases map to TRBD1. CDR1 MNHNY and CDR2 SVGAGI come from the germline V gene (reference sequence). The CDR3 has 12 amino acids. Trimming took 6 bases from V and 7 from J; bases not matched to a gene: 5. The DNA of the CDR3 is TGTGCCAGCAGCGGGACAGCGGGTGAAGCTTTCTTT. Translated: CASSGTAGEAFF.

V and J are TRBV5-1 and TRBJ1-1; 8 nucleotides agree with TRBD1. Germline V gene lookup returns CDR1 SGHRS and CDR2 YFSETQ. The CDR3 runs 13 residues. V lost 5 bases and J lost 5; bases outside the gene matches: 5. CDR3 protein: CASSADRATEAFF. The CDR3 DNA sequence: TGCGCCAGCAGTGCGGACAGGGCGACTGAAGCTTTCTTT. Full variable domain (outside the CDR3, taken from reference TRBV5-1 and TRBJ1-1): KAGVTQTPRYLIKTRGQQVTLSCSPISGHRSVSWYQQTPGQGLQFLFEYFSETQRNKGNFPGRFSGRQFSNSRSEMNVSTLELGDSALYLCASSADRATEAFFGQGTRLTVV.

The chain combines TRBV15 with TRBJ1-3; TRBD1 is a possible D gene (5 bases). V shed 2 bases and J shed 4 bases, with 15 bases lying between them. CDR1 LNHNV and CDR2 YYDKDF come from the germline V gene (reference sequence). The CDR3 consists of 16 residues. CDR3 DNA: TGTGCCACCAGCAGACAGGGTTGGTCGTCCGGAAACACCATATATTTT. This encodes CATSRQGWSSGNTIYF.

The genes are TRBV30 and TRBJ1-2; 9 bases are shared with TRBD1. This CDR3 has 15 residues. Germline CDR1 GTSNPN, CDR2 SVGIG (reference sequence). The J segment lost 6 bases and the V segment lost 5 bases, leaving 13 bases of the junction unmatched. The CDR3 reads CAWDPGQGTLNGYTF. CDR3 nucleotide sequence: TGTGCCTGGGACCCGGGACAGGGTACTCTTAATGGCTACACCTTC. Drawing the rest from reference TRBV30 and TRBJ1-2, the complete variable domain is SQTIHQWPATLVQPVGSPLSLECTVEGTSNPNLYWYRQAAGRGLQLLFYSVGIGQISSEVPQNLSASRPQDRQFILSSKKLLLSDSGFYLCAWDPGQGTLNGYTFGSGTRLTVV.

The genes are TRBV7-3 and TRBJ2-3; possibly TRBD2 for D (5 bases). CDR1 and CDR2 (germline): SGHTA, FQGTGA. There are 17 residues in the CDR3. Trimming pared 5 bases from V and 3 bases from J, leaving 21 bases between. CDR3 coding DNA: TGTGCCAGCAGCCGTCTCCAGCGGAGGCTTCATACAGATACGCAGTATTTT. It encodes CASSRLQRRLHTDTQYF.